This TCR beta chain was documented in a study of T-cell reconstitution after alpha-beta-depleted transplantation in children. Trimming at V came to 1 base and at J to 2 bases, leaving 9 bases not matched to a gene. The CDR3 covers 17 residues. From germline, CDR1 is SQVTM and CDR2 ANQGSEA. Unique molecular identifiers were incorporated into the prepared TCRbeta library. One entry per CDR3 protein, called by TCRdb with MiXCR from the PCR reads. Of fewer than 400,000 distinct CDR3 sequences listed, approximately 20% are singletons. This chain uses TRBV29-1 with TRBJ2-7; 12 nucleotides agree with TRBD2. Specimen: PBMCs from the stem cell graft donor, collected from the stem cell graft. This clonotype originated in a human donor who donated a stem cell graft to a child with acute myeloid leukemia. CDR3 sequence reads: CSVEANSLAGGPYEQYF. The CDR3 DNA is TGCAGCGTTGAAGCGAACTCTCTAGCGGGAGGGCCCTACGAGCAGTACTTC.